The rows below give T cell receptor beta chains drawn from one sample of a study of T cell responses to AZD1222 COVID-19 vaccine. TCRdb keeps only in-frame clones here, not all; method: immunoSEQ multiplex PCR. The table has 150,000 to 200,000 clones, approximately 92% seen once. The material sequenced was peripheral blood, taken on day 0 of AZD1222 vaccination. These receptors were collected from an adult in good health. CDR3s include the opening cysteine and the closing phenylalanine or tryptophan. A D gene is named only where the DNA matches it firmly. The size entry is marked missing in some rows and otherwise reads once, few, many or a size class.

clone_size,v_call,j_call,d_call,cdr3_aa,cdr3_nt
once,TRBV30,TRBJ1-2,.,CAWSPPGTEGGYTF,TGTGCCTGGAGTCCCCCGGGAACCGAGGGTGGCTACACCTTC
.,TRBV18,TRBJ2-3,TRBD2,CASSPRTRGGDTQYF,TGTGCCAGCTCTCCACGGACTAGGGGAGGGGATACGCAGTATTTT
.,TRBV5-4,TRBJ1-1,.,CASTPHASGSNTEAFF,TGTGCCAGCACCCCCCACGCATCAGGCTCGAACACTGAAGCTTTCTTT
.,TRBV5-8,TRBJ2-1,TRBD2,CASSLSGSGNFGYNEQFF,TGTGCCAGCAGCTTGAGTGGTAGCGGGAATTTCGGCTACAATGAGCAGTTCTTC
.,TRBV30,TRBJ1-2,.,CAWSGTNYGYTF,TGTGCCTGGAGTGGGACTAACTATGGCTACACCTTC
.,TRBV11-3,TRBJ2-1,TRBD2,CASSPLGGSSYNEQFF,TGTGCCAGCAGTCCTCTGGGGGGGAGCTCCTACAATGAGCAGTTCTTC
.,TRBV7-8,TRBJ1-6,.,CASVALGTYNSPLHF,TGTGCCAGTGTGGCACTCGGCACCTATAATTCACCCCTCCACTTT
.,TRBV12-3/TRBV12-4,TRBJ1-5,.,CASSFRSDQPQHF,TGTGCCAGCAGTTTTAGATCAGATCAGCCCCAGCATTTT
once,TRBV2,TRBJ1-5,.,CASTRDSNQPQHF,TGTGCCAGCACTAGGGATAGCAATCAGCCCCAGCATTTT
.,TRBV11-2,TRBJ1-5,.,CASSLNRDQPQHF,TGTGCCAGCAGCTTAAACAGGGATCAGCCCCAGCATTTT
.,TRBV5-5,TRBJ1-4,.,CASSLGGGKLFF,TGTGCCAGCAGCTTGGGCGGTGGAAAACTGTTTTTT
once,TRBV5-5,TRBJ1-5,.,CASSLVAGARGQPQHF,TGTGCCAGCAGCTTGGTAGCAGGGGCGAGGGGTCAGCCCCAGCATTTT
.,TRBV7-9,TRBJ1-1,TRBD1,CASSLAQGAGTEAFF,TGTGCCAGCAGCTTAGCACAGGGGGCAGGGACTGAAGCTTTCTTT
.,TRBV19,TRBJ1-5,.,CASSRRGGNQPQHF,TGTGCCAGTAGTAGGAGGGGGGGAAATCAGCCCCAGCATTTT
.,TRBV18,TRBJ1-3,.,CASSPRAVSGNTIYF,TGTGCCAGCTCACCACGCGCGGTCTCTGGAAACACCATATATTTT
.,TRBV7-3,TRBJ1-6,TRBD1,CASSPDRGETYNSPLHF,TGTGCCAGCAGCCCCGACAGGGGGGAAACCTATAATTCACCCCTCCACTTT
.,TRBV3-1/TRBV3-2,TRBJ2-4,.,CASRGTRRDDKNIQYF,TGTGCCAGCAGGGGGACCCGGCGGGATGACAAAAACATTCAGTACTTC
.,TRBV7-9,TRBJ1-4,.,CASSFQGAGEKLFF,TGTGCCAGCAGCTTTCAAGGGGCGGGAGAAAAACTGTTTTTT
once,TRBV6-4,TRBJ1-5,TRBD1,CASSGNRGWFGQPQHF,TGTGCCAGCAGTGGAAACAGGGGTTGGTTCGGTCAGCCCCAGCATTTT
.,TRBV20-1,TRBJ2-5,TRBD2,CSASSPGLAGGRQETQYF,TGCAGTGCTAGTTCTCCGGGACTAGCGGGGGGGCGACAAGAGACCCAGTACTTC
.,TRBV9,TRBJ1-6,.,CASSGGGPGSPLHF,TGTGCCAGCAGCGGGGGGGGACCCGGGTCACCCCTCCACTTT
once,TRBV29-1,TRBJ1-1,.,CSVRTVNTEAFF,TGCAGCGTGAGGACAGTAAACACTGAAGCTTTCTTT
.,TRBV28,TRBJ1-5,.,CASSSENQPQHF,TGTGCCAGCAGTTCGGAGAATCAGCCCCAGCATTTT
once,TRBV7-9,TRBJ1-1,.,CASSLTGRGGNTEAFF,TGTGCCAGCAGCTTAACCGGCAGGGGTGGGAACACTGAAGCTTTCTTT
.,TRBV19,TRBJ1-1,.,CASSIREATEAFF,TGTGCCAGTAGTATCAGGGAGGCCACTGAAGCTTTCTTT
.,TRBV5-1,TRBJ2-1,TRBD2,CASSPGSGSNNEQFF,TGCGCCAGCAGTCCAGGAAGCGGGAGCAATAATGAGCAGTTCTTC
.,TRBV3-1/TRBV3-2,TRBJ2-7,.,CASSQDGQAGQYF,TGTGCCAGCAGCCAAGACGGACAAGCGGGGCAGTACTTC
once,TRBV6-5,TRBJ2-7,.,CASSYSREQYF,TGTGCCAGCAGTTACTCAAGGGAGCAGTACTTC
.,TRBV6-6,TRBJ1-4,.,CAGGFSEKLFF,TGTGCCGGGGGGTTCTCTGAAAAACTGTTTTTT
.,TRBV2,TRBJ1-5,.,CASSEVDRKSNQPQHF,TGTGCCAGCAGTGAGGTAGACCGCAAGAGCAATCAGCCCCAGCATTTT
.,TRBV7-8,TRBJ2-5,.,CASSSGLPQYQETQYF,TGTGCCAGCAGCTCTGGACTTCCTCAATACCAAGAGACCCAGTACTTC
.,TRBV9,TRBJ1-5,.,CASSVGADYSNQPQHF,TGTGCCAGCAGCGTAGGGGCAGATTATAGCAATCAGCCCCAGCATTTT
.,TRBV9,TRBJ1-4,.,CASSVAWEGEKLFF,TGTGCCAGCAGCGTAGCGTGGGAAGGAGAAAAACTGTTTTTT
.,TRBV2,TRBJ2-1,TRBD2,CASSTSGRAAYNEQFF,TGTGCCAGCAGTACTAGCGGGAGGGCCGCCTACAATGAGCAGTTCTTC
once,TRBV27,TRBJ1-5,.,CASSFAGDQPQHF,TGTGCCAGCAGTTTTGCTGGGGATCAGCCCCAGCATTTT
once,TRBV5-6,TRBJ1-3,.,CASSERQVRNTIYF,TGTGCCAGCAGCGAAAGACAGGTCCGAAACACCATATATTTT
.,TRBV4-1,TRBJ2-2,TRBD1,CASSQDRGRTGATGELFF,TGCGCCAGCAGCCAAGATCGTGGCAGGACAGGGGCCACCGGGGAGCTGTTTTTT
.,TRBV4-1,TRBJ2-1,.,CASSLSGYNEQFF,TGCGCCAGCAGCCTTAGCGGTTACAATGAGCAGTTCTTC
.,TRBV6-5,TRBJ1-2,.,CASRKDSNYGYTF,TGTGCCAGCAGGAAGGACAGTAACTATGGCTACACCTTC
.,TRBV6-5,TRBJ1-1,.,CASSYSDEAFF,TGTGCCAGCAGTTACTCGGACGAAGCTTTCTTT
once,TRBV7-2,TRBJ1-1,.,CASSSGQSTEAFF,TGTGCCAGCAGCTCCGGACAGAGTACTGAAGCTTTCTTT
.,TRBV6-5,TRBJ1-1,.,CASIAPMNTEAFF,TGTGCCAGCATTGCCCCGATGAACACTGAAGCTTTCTTT
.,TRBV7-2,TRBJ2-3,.,CASSLFSSADTQYF,TGTGCCAGCAGCCTCTTCTCGAGTGCAGATACGCAGTATTTT
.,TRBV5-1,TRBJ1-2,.,CASSAGQSPNYGYTF,TGCGCCAGCAGCGCAGGACAGTCCCCTAACTATGGCTACACCTTC
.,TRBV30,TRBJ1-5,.,CAWSLGGGNQPQHF,TGTGCCTGGTCACTCGGGGGAGGCAATCAGCCCCAGCATTTT
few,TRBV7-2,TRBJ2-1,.,CASSSYRSSYNEQFF,TGTGCCAGCAGCTCATACAGGAGCTCCTACAATGAGCAGTTCTTC
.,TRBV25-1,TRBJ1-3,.,CASMGDTIYF,TGTGCCAGCATGGGGGACACCATATATTTT
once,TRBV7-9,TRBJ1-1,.,CASSLERGWNTEAFF,TGTGCCAGCAGCTTAGAAAGGGGGTGGAACACTGAAGCTTTCTTT
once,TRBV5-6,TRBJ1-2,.,CASSPNVRGEGYTF,TGTGCCAGCAGCCCCAATGTGCGGGGTGAAGGCTACACCTTC
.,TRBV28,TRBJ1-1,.,CASSLVVNTEAFF,TGTGCCAGCAGTTTGGTGGTGAACACTGAAGCTTTCTTT
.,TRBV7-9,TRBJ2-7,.,CASSLSAGRTYEQYF,TGTGCCAGCAGCTTATCTGCCGGACGCACCTACGAGCAGTACTTC
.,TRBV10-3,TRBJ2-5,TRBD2,CAISDRLAGGRGTQYF,TGTGCCATCAGTGACAGACTAGCGGGAGGCCGTGGGACCCAGTACTTC
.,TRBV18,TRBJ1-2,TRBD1,CASSPPRTGIYGYTF,TGTGCCAGCTCACCACCAAGGACAGGGATCTATGGCTACACCTTC
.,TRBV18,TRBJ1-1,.,CASSPPRASGTEAFF,TGTGCCAGCTCACCACCCAGGGCGAGTGGCACTGAAGCTTTCTTT
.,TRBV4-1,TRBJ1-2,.,CASSQQRYWVPFYWYGYTF,TGCGCCAGCAGCCAACAACGGTACTGGGTTCCTTTTTATTGGTATGGCTACACCTTC
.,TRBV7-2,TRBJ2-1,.,CASSPSGTWYNEQFF,TGTGCCAGCAGCCCCTCCGGGACGTGGTACAATGAGCAGTTCTTC
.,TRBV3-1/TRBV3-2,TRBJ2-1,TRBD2,CASSLTSGSNNEQFF,TGTGCCAGCAGCCTGACTAGCGGGTCTAACAATGAGCAGTTCTTC
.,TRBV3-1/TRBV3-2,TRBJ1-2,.,CASSPILGSNYGYTF,TGTGCCAGCAGCCCGATCCTAGGAAGTAACTATGGCTACACCTTC
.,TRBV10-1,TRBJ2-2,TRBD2,CATGLAGGHGGELFF,TGCGCCACCGGACTAGCGGGAGGCCATGGCGGGGAGCTGTTTTTT